This TCR beta chain was documented in a study of cytomegalovirus exposure and HLA in healthy donors (dated by TCRdb to 2017 to 2019). In the study overall: An earlier analysis of 587 of the donors reported approximately 300 Gb of sequence data and approximately 120 million unique TCR beta sequences obtained from approximately 180 million T cells. Roughly 300 gigabases of sequencing data and tens of millions of unique TCR sequences made up an early release that covered roughly 670 HLA-typed donors. Among the roughly 400 genotyped donors, about 85% belonged to the genetic ancestry cluster associated with self-reported Caucasian donors. The aim of the study was to test whether cataloging public T cell receptors could identify signatures of past pathogen exposure. Using immunosequencing, the study profiled T cell repertoires from 640 or so subjects and related those repertoires to cytomegalovirus serostatus. In addition to the first cohort of 666 subjects, a separate validation cohort of approximately 110 different subjects was used. The study combined high-throughput TCR immunosequencing, statistical association of individual TCRs with disease status, and machine learning to predict cytomegalovirus infection status. A later analysis re-analyzed previously published TCR beta repertoires from approximately 670 donors and added high-resolution HLA genotyping to study TCR occurrence patterns. The later analysis used no new phenotypic data to find candidate immune exposures, relying instead on TCR beta sequences and their occurrence across donors. To decide whether each TCR beta V gene segment behaved as functional or pseudogenic, an earlier analysis of 587 of the donors relied on high-throughput TCR beta sequencing. Donor age, sex, ethnicity and CMV serostatus were collected together with the repertoire data. Genome-wide SNP genotypes for about 55% of the 666 donors were used in a later genetic analysis, which treated that subset as a discovery cohort. All discovery cohort repertoires had been generated using a single sequencing platform. Class I and class II HLA loci were covered by the typing at four-digit resolution. The number of typed donors differed by locus: roughly 629-640 for A, B, C, DRB1 and DQB1; approximately 520 for DQA1; approximately 600 for DPA1; and 400 to 480 for DPB1. Because of strong linkage in the cohort, roughly 5 DR-DQ haplotypes were treated as single units for association and clustering. Across 398 genotyped donors of the cohort, an average of roughly 200,000 unique TCR beta nucleotide sequences per donor were sequenced, and roughly 20% of those sequences were non-productive. Results and caveats for the whole study, not just this receptor: A group of highly shared sequence variants was considered likely to be a technical artifact of the sequencing pipeline. In this cohort, only TCR beta chains were sequenced, and detectable features were limited by the absence of alpha or paired-chain data. In a later analysis, TCR association rates were found to vary across HLA loci, with the most associated TCRs seen for DRB1 alleles and the fewest for HLA-C alleles. In a later analysis, HLA-associated TCR beta chains showed more clonal expansion and lower generation probabilities than non-associated chains that were equally common. A later analysis reported that several top co-occurrence clusters appeared linked to parvovirus B19, influenza, CMV and Epstein-Barr virus. The authors suggested that the approach could potentially be extended to other disease states and immunological phenotypes. V-gene and J-gene trimming of TCR beta chains was associated with a missense DCLRE1C variant in a later genetic analysis, and the association was replicated in an independent cohort. The classifier was reported to diagnose cytomegalovirus status with high specificity and sensitivity in both the original cohort and the validation cohort. Compared with the roughly 720-donor mean, donors in an Asian-associated ancestry cluster had fewer N-insertions in productive TCRs, according to a later genetic analysis. A total of fewer than 200 TCR beta chains were listed by the study as associated with cytomegalovirus. Strong co-occurrence of HLA alleles, especially DR and DQ, made assigning TCR associations to individual alleles difficult. Presence/absence analyses assumed roughly uniform sequencing depth across donors, an assumption that may not hold. An earlier analysis of approximately 500 of the donors showed that most TCR beta V segments appeared in productive rearrangements either about 90% or about 30% of the time, which broadly matched IMGT annotations. While some public TCRs were present in many individuals, most TCR sequences turned up only very rarely across donors. Correlated functional status among segregating V segments might reflect linkage disequilibrium, but an unknown experimental factor could not be ruled out. The 87-base-pair reads could not distinguish some IMGT-functional V segments, including TRBV6-2 and TRBV6-3, so those segments were excluded. A later analysis found that most CMV-associated TCR beta chains appeared HLA-restricted, with HLA associations seemingly driven largely by CMV exposure. In a later analysis, some 18,000 TCR beta sequences were associated with specific HLA alleles at a false discovery rate of 0.05. In vitro tests confirmed that a few of the cytomegalovirus-associated TCR beta chains recognize cytomegalovirus antigens. A further reported finding was that TCR beta sequences accurately predicted the HLA-A and HLA-B alleles for most subjects in the first cohort. HLA typing was unavailable for some donors at each locus, so association tests used only the typed subset. For the cohort, immune exposure information was limited to CMV serostatus. The earlier analysis of almost 600 of the donors excluded approximately 17 rarely observed V segments, including chromosome 9 orphons, because counts were too low.

Comment on this clone: Its specific antigen is unknown. One base away there is no much larger clone; base qualities are not given.

The library was produced with the immunoSEQ multiplex PCR assay. For the multiplex PCR, a mixture combining 60 forward primers for TCR Vbeta segments and 13 reverse primers for TCR Jbeta segments was used. The CDR3 region of rearranged TCR beta genes was amplified from genomic DNA by a multiplex PCR assay. The amplified TCR beta libraries were sequenced on the Illumina HiSeq System as 87-base-pair reads. The original pipeline was this. In a later analysis, tens of millions of unique TCR beta chains were counted across the approximately 640 repertoires, and some 10 million of these chains were shared by at least two donors. To remove PCR and sequencing errors, raw reads were error-corrected and collapsed into unique sequences using a nearest-neighbor algorithm that merged closely related sequences. CDR3 sequences were aligned to IMGT reference sequences to assign V, D and J gene segments. Each retained sequence needed at least a six-nucleotide match to both a V gene segment and a J gene segment. Rearrangements were classified as productive when the CDR3 lacked stop codons and remained in frame with V and J, and all other rearrangements were classified as non-productive. CDR3 was defined according to IMGT convention as the region running from the second conserved V-encoded cysteine to the conserved J-encoded phenylalanine. The earlier analysis of a few hundred of the donors excluded any sequence lacking an unambiguous match to a single V gene segment. In an earlier analysis of roughly 500 of the donors, V segments were called functional above 56.7% productive rearrangements and were called segregating when the between-donor standard deviation exceeded 5%. A statistical classification framework was built for diagnosing cytomegalovirus status from the catalog of TCR beta chain sequences. V and J gene assignment, in a later analysis, came from comparing TCR nucleotide sequences with IMGT/GENE-DB human TR gene sequences. Using the TCRdist pipeline, a later analysis assigned CDR3 sequences along with most-parsimonious VDJ recombination scenarios. A later analysis defined each TCR beta chain by its CDR3 amino acid sequence plus V-gene family, and excluded reads lacking a unique V-gene family. As a way to deal with suspected cross-contamination and a sequencing artifact, a later analysis dropped approximately 570 nucleotide sequences that were highly shared and had low generation probability. In a later analysis, a clonal expansion index was calculated for each public chain from normalized within-repertoire ranks of inferred template counts. A later analysis computed generation probabilities with a VDJ recombination model fitted to out-of-frame rearrangements, and checked the results against IGoR. In a later analysis, hypergeometric tests were used to score TCR-TCR, TCR-HLA and TCR-CMV co-occurrence, with a repertoire-size bias correction applied to TCR pairs. In a later analysis, false discovery rates were estimated by permuting HLA or CMV assignments 20 times. A later analysis grouped co-occurring TCRs with DBSCAN, adding TCRdist sequence similarity when clustering within HLA-allele-positive subsets. Repertoires with fewer than 30,000 or more than 120,000 public chains were left out of co-occurrence clustering, as were about five repertoires with anomalous nucleotide sharing. Held by TCRdb, this immuneACCESS table contains in-frame sequences only and omits some clones. Under half of the omission traces to an unresolved V gene where checked; the cause of the rest is unknown. That table is the source of V, J and clone size, and D and trimming were worked out from the DNA. This sample gives some 150,000 clones in total; about 77% of them show up just once. Around 1.5% of the sample goes to the ten largest clones.

In total, approximately 690 healthy bone marrow donors made up the cohort. All cohort members were sampled while nominally healthy, although unrecorded immune exposures were likely present. The donor was CMV seronegative and was included in the group of 352 seronegative cohort members. A peripheral blood sample was collected from each donor, and TCR beta sequencing was performed on peripheral blood mononuclear cells. Genomic DNA was extracted from the blood cell samples with the Qiagen DNeasy Blood Extraction Kit. The cysteine opens and the phenylalanine closes a CDR3 of 13 amino acids. Only the CDR3 DNA stays, 39 bases, in frame from base 1. V was cut back by 6 bases and J by 5 bases, leaving a gap of 13 bases between them. CDR1 and CDR2 are drawn from the germline V gene (reference sequence): LNHDA, SQIVND.

Sequenced material: PBMCs. The clonotype comes from a female donor in good health and CMV-seronegative. In this chain, TRBV19 is recombined with TRBJ1-1, with a tentative D gene TRBD1 over 5 matching bases. The CDR3 protein is CASSTSTDTEAFF. The nucleotide sequence reads TGTGCCAGTAGCACCTCGACAGATACTGAAGCTTTCTTT. Supplemented by the reference TRBV19 and TRBJ1-1 proteins around the CDR3, the complete variable domain is DGGITQSPKYLFRKEGQNVTLSCEQNLNHDAMYWYRQDPGQGLRLIYYSQIVNDFQKGDIAEGYSVSREKKESFPLTVTSAQKNPTAFYLCASSTSTDTEAFFGQGTRLTVV.